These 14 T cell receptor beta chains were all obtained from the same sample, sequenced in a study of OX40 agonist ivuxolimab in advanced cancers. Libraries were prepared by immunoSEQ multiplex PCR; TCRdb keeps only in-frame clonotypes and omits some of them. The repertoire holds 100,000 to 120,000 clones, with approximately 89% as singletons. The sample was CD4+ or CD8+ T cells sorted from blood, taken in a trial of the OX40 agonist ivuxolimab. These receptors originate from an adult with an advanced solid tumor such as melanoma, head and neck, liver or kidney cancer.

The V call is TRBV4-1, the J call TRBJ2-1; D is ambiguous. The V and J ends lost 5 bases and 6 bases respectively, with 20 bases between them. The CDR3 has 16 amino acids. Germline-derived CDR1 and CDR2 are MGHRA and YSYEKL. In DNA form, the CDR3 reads TGCGCCAGCAGCGCACGCAGGACCCAAGGACCCAATGAGCAGTTCTTC. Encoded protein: CASSARRTQGPNEQFF.

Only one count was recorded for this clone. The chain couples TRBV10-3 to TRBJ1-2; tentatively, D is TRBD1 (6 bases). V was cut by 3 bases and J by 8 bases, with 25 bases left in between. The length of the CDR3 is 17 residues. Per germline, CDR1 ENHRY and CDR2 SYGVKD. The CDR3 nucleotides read TGTGCCATCAGTGACCCGGGGGCAGGGCGGCCAGCGGGCGGCTACACCTTC. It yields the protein CAISDPGAGRPAGGYTF.

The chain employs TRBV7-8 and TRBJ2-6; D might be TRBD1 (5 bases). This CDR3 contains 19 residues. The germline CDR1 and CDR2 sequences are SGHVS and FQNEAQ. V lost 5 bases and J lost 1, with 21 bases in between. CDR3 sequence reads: CASSRIIGVRGSGANVLTF. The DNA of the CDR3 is TGTGCCAGCAGCCGGATTATAGGGGTTCGAGGTTCTGGGGCCAACGTCCTGACTTTC.

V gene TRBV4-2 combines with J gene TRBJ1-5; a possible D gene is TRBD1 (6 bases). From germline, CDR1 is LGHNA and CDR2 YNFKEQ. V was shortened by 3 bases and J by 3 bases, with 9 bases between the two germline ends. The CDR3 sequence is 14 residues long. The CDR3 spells CASSQDRNNQPQHF. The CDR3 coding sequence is TGTGCCAGCAGCCAGGACAGAAACAATCAGCCCCAGCATTTT.

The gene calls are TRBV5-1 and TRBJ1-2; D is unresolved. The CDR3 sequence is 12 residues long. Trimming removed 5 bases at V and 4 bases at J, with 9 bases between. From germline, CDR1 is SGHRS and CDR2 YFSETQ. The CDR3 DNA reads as TGCGCCAGCAGTCGGGATCTCTATGGCTACACCTTC. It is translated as CASSRDLYGYTF.

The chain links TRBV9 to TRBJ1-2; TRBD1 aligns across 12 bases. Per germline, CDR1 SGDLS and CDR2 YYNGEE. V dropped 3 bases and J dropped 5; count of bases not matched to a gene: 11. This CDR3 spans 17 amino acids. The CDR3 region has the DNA TGTGCCAGCAGCGGATACCGCGGGACAGGGGGCGGGTATGGCTACACCTTC. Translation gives CASSGYRGTGGGYGYTF.

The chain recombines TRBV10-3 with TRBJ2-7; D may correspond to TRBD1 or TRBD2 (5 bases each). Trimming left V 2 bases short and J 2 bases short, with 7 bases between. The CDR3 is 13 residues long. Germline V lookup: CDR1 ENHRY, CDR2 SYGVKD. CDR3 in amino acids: CAISEPGPYEQYF. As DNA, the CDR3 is TGTGCCATCAGTGAGCCGGGACCCTACGAGCAGTACTTC.

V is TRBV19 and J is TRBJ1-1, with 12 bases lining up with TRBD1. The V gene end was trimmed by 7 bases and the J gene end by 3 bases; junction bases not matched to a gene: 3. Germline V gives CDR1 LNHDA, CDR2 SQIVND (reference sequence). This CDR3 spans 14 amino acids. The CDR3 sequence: CASNRDRGHTEAFF. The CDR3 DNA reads TGTGCCAGTAATAGGGACAGGGGGCACACTGAAGCTTTCTTT.

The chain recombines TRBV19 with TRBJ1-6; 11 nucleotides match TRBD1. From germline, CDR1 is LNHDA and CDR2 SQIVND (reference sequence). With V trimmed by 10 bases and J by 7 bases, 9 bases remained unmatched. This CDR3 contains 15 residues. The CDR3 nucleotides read TGTGCCACCCTAGGACAGGGGGCCGAAAATTCACCCCTCCACTTT. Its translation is CATLGQGAENSPLHF. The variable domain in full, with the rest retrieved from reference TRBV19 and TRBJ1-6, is DGGITQSPKYLFRKEGQNVTLSCEQNLNHDAMYWYRQDPGQGLRLIYYSQIVNDFQKGDIAEGYSVSREKKESFPLTVTSAQKNPTAFYLCATLGQGAENSPLHFGNGTRLTVT.

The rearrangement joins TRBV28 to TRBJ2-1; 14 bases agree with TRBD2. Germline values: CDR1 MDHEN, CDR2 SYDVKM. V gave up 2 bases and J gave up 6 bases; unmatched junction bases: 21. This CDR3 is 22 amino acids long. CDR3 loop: CASSLKFQGGRGLAGVRNEQFF. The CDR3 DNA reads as TGTGCCAGCAGTTTAAAGTTCCAGGGGGGCAGGGGACTAGCGGGAGTTCGCAATGAGCAGTTCTTC.

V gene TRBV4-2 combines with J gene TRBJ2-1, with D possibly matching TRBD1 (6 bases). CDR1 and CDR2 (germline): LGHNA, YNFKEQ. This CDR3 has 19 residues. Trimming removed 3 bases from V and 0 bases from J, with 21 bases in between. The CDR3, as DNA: TGTGCCAGCAGCCAGTACCGGGACATCTATTCGAGCTCCTACAATGAGCAGTTCTTC. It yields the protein CASSQYRDIYSSSYNEQFF.

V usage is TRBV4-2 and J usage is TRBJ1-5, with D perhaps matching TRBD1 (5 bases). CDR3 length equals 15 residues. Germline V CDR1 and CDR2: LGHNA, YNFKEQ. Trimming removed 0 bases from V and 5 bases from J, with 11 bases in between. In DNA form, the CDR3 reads TGTGCCAGCAGCCAAGATTTGCAGGGCGATCAGCCCCAGCATTTT. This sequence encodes CASSQDLQGDQPQHF.

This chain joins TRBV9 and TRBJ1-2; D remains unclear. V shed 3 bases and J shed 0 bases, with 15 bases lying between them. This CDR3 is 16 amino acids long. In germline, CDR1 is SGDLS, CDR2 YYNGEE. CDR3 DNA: TGTGCCAGCAGCGGCACAAGACCCACACCTAACTATGGCTACACCTTC. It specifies CASSGTRPTPNYGYTF.

CDR3 in amino acids: CASSLDTGLYNEQFF. CDR3 nucleotides: TGTGCCAGCAGCTTAGATACGGGACTTTACAATGAGCAGTTCTTC. The J gene is TRBJ2-1, the V gene TRBV7-2; maybe TRBD2 (6 bases). Per germline, CDR1 SGHTA and CDR2 FQGNSA. V was pared by 1 base and J by 4 bases, with 11 bases between. The length of the CDR3 is 15 residues.